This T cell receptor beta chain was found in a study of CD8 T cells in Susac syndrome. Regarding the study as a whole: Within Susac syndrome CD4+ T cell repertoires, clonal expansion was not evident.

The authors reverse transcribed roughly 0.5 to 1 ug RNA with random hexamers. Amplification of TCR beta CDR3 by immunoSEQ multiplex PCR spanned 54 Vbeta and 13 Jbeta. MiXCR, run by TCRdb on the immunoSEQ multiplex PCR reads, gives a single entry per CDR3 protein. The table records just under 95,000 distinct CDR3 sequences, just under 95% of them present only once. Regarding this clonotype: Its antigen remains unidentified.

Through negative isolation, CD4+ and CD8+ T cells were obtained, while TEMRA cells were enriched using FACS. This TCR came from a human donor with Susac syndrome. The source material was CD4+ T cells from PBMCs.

The CDR3 spells CASSLSGTPQETQYF. CDR3 DNA: TGCGCCAGCAGCTTATCCGGGACACCCCAAGAGACCCAGTACTTC. V usage is TRBV5-1 and J usage is TRBJ2-5; perhaps TRBD1 as D (6 bases). Per the germline V gene, CDR1 is SGHRS and CDR2 is YFSETQ. The V and J ends lost 2 bases and 1 base respectively, with 12 bases between them. This CDR3 contains 15 residues.